Listed below are T cell receptor beta chains from one sample, sequenced in a study of blood T cell repertoires in COVID-19. Clones were sequenced by immunoSEQ multiplex PCR, and TCRdb holds only the in-frame ones, with some missing. The sample includes about 250,000 clones, approximately 90% of them seen just once. Input material: peripheral blood. The receptors shown here come from a woman in her thirties or forties who had recovered from COVID-19. The CDR3 runs from the conserved cysteine through the conserved F or W. Fields, in order: D gene, V gene, J gene, clone size, CDR3 DNA, CDR3 protein. A D gene is named only where the DNA matches it firmly. The size entry is marked missing in some rows and otherwise reads once, few, many or a size class.

D gene: NA; V gene: TRBV7-2; J gene: TRBJ2-7; clone size: few; CDR3 DNA: TGTGCCAGCAGCTTAGGGGGTAGCGCCTCCTACGAGCAGTACTTC; CDR3 protein: CASSLGGSASYEQYF
D gene: NA; V gene: TRBV4-3; J gene: TRBJ2-3; clone size: NA; CDR3 DNA: TGCGCCAGCAGCCAAGACTGGGGGCCAGGGGGCACAGATACGCAGTATTTT; CDR3 protein: CASSQDWGPGGTDTQYF
D gene: NA; V gene: TRBV7-6; J gene: TRBJ2-1; clone size: NA; CDR3 DNA: TGTGCCAGCAGCATCGGGGGTAGCGTCTTCGATGAGCAGTTCTTC; CDR3 protein: CASSIGGSVFDEQFF
D gene: NA; V gene: TRBV6-2/TRBV6-3; J gene: TRBJ2-3; clone size: NA; CDR3 DNA: TGTGCCAGCAGTTACACCCACAATAGCGGATTCACAGATACGCAGTATTTT; CDR3 protein: CASSYTHNSGFTDTQYF
D gene: TRBD2; V gene: TRBV4-1; J gene: TRBJ2-1; clone size: NA; CDR3 DNA: TGCGCCAGCAGCCAAGCCCCCCCGCGGGGGACCCACAATGAGCAGTTCTTC; CDR3 protein: CASSQAPPRGTHNEQFF
D gene: TRBD2; V gene: TRBV5-1; J gene: TRBJ2-1; clone size: NA; CDR3 DNA: TGCGCCAGCAGCCCGGTACTAGCGGGAGGCTACAATGAGCAGTTCTTC; CDR3 protein: CASSPVLAGGYNEQFF
D gene: NA; V gene: TRBV6-1; J gene: TRBJ1-4; clone size: NA; CDR3 DNA: TGTGCCAGCAGTGAACAGACCGGGGGGGAAAAACTGTTTTTT; CDR3 protein: CASSEQTGGEKLFF
D gene: TRBD1; V gene: TRBV6-5; J gene: TRBJ1-1; clone size: few; CDR3 DNA: TGTGCCAGCAGTAGGGACAGGGTGATCACTGAAGCTTTCTTT; CDR3 protein: CASSRDRVITEAFF
D gene: TRBD1; V gene: TRBV7-7; J gene: TRBJ1-6; clone size: NA; CDR3 DNA: TGTGCCAGCAGCTTACCCGGACAGGCGGGAGGGGATTCACCCCTCCACTTT; CDR3 protein: CASSLPGQAGGDSPLHF
D gene: TRBD1; V gene: TRBV4-2; J gene: TRBJ1-1; clone size: NA; CDR3 DNA: TGTGCCAGCAGCCGAACCGGGACAGACGCTGAAGCTTTCTTT; CDR3 protein: CASSRTGTDAEAFF
D gene: TRBD2; V gene: TRBV27; J gene: TRBJ2-4; clone size: NA; CDR3 DNA: TGTGCCAGCAGTCCCCGGGGGGGGCGGGCCAAAAACATTCAGTACTTC; CDR3 protein: CASSPRGGRAKNIQYF
D gene: TRBD2; V gene: TRBV5-6; J gene: TRBJ2-3; clone size: NA; CDR3 DNA: TGTGCCAGCAGCTTGGGTGGGACTAGGCGCACAGATACGCAGTATTTT; CDR3 protein: CASSLGGTRRTDTQYF
D gene: TRBD1; V gene: TRBV9; J gene: TRBJ2-3; clone size: NA; CDR3 DNA: TGTGCCAGCAGCCCAGGACAGGGACAAGATACGCAGTATTTT; CDR3 protein: CASSPGQGQDTQYF
D gene: TRBD1; V gene: TRBV27; J gene: TRBJ1-5; clone size: NA; CDR3 DNA: TGTGCCAGCAGTTTAGTCGGGACAGGGGGCTATAGCAATCAGCCCCAGCATTTT; CDR3 protein: CASSLVGTGGYSNQPQHF
D gene: TRBD1; V gene: TRBV7-9; J gene: TRBJ2-7; clone size: NA; CDR3 DNA: TGTGCCAGCAGCTTAGGGGTGGGGACAGGGTTAATCCGCGAGCAGTACTTC; CDR3 protein: CASSLGVGTGLIREQYF
D gene: NA; V gene: TRBV18; J gene: TRBJ1-5; clone size: few; CDR3 DNA: TGTGCCAGCTCACCGACGGCAGGGGCGTATAGCAATCAGCCCCAGCATTTT; CDR3 protein: CASSPTAGAYSNQPQHF
D gene: NA; V gene: TRBV5-1; J gene: TRBJ2-6; clone size: NA; CDR3 DNA: TGCGCCAGCAGCTTGCTAGCAAATGGGCCATCTGGGGCCAACGTCCTGACTTTC; CDR3 protein: CASSLLANGPSGANVLTF
D gene: TRBD1; V gene: TRBV30; J gene: TRBJ2-3; clone size: NA; CDR3 DNA: TGTGCCTGGGGGAAGACAGGGACAGATACGCAGTATTTT; CDR3 protein: CAWGKTGTDTQYF
D gene: TRBD1; V gene: TRBV6-1; J gene: TRBJ2-6; clone size: NA; CDR3 DNA: TGTGCCAGCAGTGATTATCGGACAGGGCCTGGGGCCAACGTCCTGACTTTC; CDR3 protein: CASSDYRTGPGANVLTF
D gene: TRBD2; V gene: TRBV4-2; J gene: TRBJ2-3; clone size: NA; CDR3 DNA: TGTGCCAGCAGCCCCCGACTAGCGGGAGGCACAGATACGCAGTATTTT; CDR3 protein: CASSPRLAGGTDTQYF
D gene: NA; V gene: TRBV18; J gene: TRBJ2-1; clone size: NA; CDR3 DNA: TGTGCCAGCTCACCACCGGGCGGGGACCTCTACAATGAGCAGTTCTTC; CDR3 protein: CASSPPGGDLYNEQFF
D gene: NA; V gene: TRBV6-2/TRBV6-3; J gene: TRBJ2-5; clone size: NA; CDR3 DNA: TGTGCCAGCAGTTACTCTGGCCTAGCCGAGACCCAGTACTTC; CDR3 protein: CASSYSGLAETQYF
D gene: TRBD2; V gene: TRBV5-1; J gene: TRBJ2-7; clone size: NA; CDR3 DNA: TGCGCCAGCAGCGGTAGCGGGAGCGGGGGGTACGAGCAGTACTTC; CDR3 protein: CASSGSGSGGYEQYF
D gene: NA; V gene: TRBV4-3; J gene: TRBJ1-1; clone size: once; CDR3 DNA: TGCGCCAGCAGCCAAGGGCCAGGGAGGGACACTGAAGCTTTCTTT; CDR3 protein: CASSQGPGRDTEAFF
D gene: TRBD1; V gene: TRBV28; J gene: TRBJ2-7; clone size: NA; CDR3 DNA: TGTGCCAGCAGTTCACAGGGGTGGTCCTACGAGCAGTACTTC; CDR3 protein: CASSSQGWSYEQYF
D gene: NA; V gene: TRBV29-1; J gene: TRBJ1-1; clone size: NA; CDR3 DNA: TGCAGCTCGCGTTGGGCGGGGACTGAAGCTTTCTTT; CDR3 protein: CSSRWAGTEAFF
D gene: TRBD1; V gene: TRBV9; J gene: TRBJ2-2; clone size: NA; CDR3 DNA: TGTGCCAGCAGCCCCCGACAGGGGGCTATATCCGGGGAGCTGTTTTTT; CDR3 protein: CASSPRQGAISGELFF